These 15 T cell receptor beta chains originate from one sample sequenced in a study of PD-L1 blockade in urothelial cancer. Libraries were prepared by immunoSEQ multiplex PCR; TCRdb keeps only in-frame clonotypes and omits some of them. This sample has fewer than 75,000 clones, with roughly 90% found just once. Time point specified: pretreatment peripheral blood. The material was PBMCs, obtained around atezolizumab (anti-PD-L1) treatment. These receptors were taken from a man aged 65 to 85 with urothelial cancer.

The chain recombines TRBV18 with TRBJ2-3; tentative D call: TRBD2 (5 bases). Looked up from germline, CDR1 is KGHSH and CDR2 is LQKENI. This CDR3 spans 14 amino acids. Trimming cost V 6 bases and J 4 bases, with 14 bases left between them. The CDR3 coding sequence is TGTGCCAGCTCCGCCGCGGGTAGCCCAGATACGCAGTATTTT. This encodes CASSAAGSPDTQYF.

The V call is TRBV28, the J call TRBJ2-7; TRBD2 matches 9 bases. This CDR3 is built from 15 residues. With 3 bases clipped from V and 2 bases from J, the junction kept 5 bases outside the gene matches. Germline V gene sequence: CDR1 MDHEN, CDR2 SYDVKM. CDR3 region: CASSLNAGGPYEQYF. CDR3 coding DNA: TGTGCCAGCAGTTTGAATGCGGGAGGGCCCTACGAGCAGTACTTC. The full variable domain, with the rest looked up from reference TRBV28 and TRBJ2-7, is DVKVTQSSRYLVKRTGEKVFLECVQDMDHENMFWYRQDPGLGLRLIYFSYDVKMKEKGDIPEGYSVSREKKERFSLILESASTNQTSMYLCASSLNAGGPYEQYFGPGTRLTVT.

The chain links TRBV15 to TRBJ2-3; 8 bases match TRBD2. CDR3 size: 15 residues. The J segment lost 4 bases and the V segment lost 5 bases, leaving 8 bases of the junction unmatched. Germline V gene lookup returns CDR1 LNHNV and CDR2 YYDKDF (reference sequence). CDR3 sequence reads: CATSRSGSNADTQYF. The CDR3 DNA follows: TGTGCCACCAGCCGAAGCGGGAGTAACGCAGATACGCAGTATTTT.

This chain connects TRBV10-1 to TRBJ2-2; TRBD2 matches 8 bases. The CDR3 covers 18 residues. The germline CDR1 and CDR2 sequences are WNHNN and SYGVQD (reference sequence). Trimming took 2 bases from V and 3 from J; bases not matched to a gene: 11. Here the CDR3 reads CASSETGASGSHTGELFF. The CDR3 bases are TGCGCCAGCAGTGAGACTGGGGCTAGCGGGTCGCACACCGGGGAGCTGTTTTTT.

The rearrangement links TRBV19 to TRBJ2-1, with 10 bases lining up with TRBD2. The CDR3 loop spans 16 amino acids. The junction had 6 bases not matched to a gene; V was cut back by 5 bases and J by 2 bases. Germline CDR1 LNHDA, CDR2 SQIVND (reference sequence). CDR3 region: CASSYSGRIAYNEQFF. The CDR3 DNA reads as TGTGCCAGTAGTTATAGCGGGAGGATCGCCTACAATGAGCAGTTCTTC.

For the CDR3, the DNA is TGTGCCAGTCAACAGGGAACCAACACTGAAGCTTTCTTT. Translated, it gives CASQQGTNTEAFF. The J gene is TRBJ1-1, the V gene TRBV7-3; the D gene is possibly TRBD1 (6 bases). Germline V lookup: CDR1 SGHTA, CDR2 FQGTGA. Trimming removed 9 bases at V and 2 bases at J, with 13 bases between. CDR3 length equals 13 residues. The full variable domain, its missing parts supplied by reference TRBV7-3 and TRBJ1-1, is GAGVSQTPSNKVTEKGKYVELRCDPISGHTALYWYRQSLGQGPEFLIYFQGTGAADDSGLPNDRFFAVRPEGSVSTLKIQRTERGDSAVYLCASQQGTNTEAFFGQGTRLTVV.

The genes are TRBV6-5 and TRBJ2-7; 9 nucleotides match TRBD1. Germline CDR1 and CDR2: MNHEY and SVGAGI. With V trimmed by 1 base and J by 2 bases, 0 bases remained unmatched. This CDR3 region has 14 residues. The CDR3 DNA reads as TGTGCCAGCAGTTACTGGACAGGGGCCTACGAGCAGTACTTC. It codes for CASSYWTGAYEQYF.

The chain carries TRBV25-1 and TRBJ2-1, with 7 bases identical to TRBD1. The CDR3 length is 14 residues. Trimming at V came to 6 bases and at J to 0 bases, leaving 2 bases not matched to a gene. Germline CDR1 MGHDK, CDR2 SYGVNS. Here the CDR3 reads CASRTGSSYNEQFF. The CDR3 nucleotides read TGTGCCAGCAGGACAGGGAGCTCCTACAATGAGCAGTTCTTC.

This chain uses TRBV5-1 with TRBJ1-1, with 8 bases fitting TRBD1. The CDR3 has 15 residues. V gave up 1 base and J gave up 0 bases; unmatched junction bases: 2. The germline CDR1 and CDR2 sequences are SGHRS and YFSETQ. This CDR3 is CASSLTGGLNTEAFF. Here the CDR3 DNA reads TGCGCCAGCAGCTTGACAGGGGGACTGAACACTGAAGCTTTCTTT. The complete variable domain, with remaining parts taken from reference TRBV5-1 and TRBJ1-1, reads KAGVTQTPRYLIKTRGQQVTLSCSPISGHRSVSWYQQTPGQGLQFLFEYFSETQRNKGNFPGRFSGRQFSNSRSEMNVSTLELGDSALYLCASSLTGGLNTEAFFGQGTRLTVV.

The chain joins TRBV10-3 to TRBJ1-3, with TRBD1 as a possible D gene (5 bases). Trimming removed 3 bases from V and 2 bases from J, with 5 bases in between. The germline V gene encodes CDR1 ENHRY and CDR2 SYGVKD. The CDR3 covers 13 residues. DNA of the CDR3: TGTGCCATCAGTGACAGGGCTGGAAACACCATATATTTT. Translating it yields CAISDRAGNTIYF.

The V and J genes are TRBV6-5 and TRBJ1-4; D gene unclear. The CDR3 runs 15 residues. The germline CDR1 and CDR2 sequences are MNHEY and SVGAGI. The V end was cut by 4 bases, the J end by 0 bases, with 9 bases between. As DNA, the CDR3 is TGTGCCAGCAGTTCCAGCGGGGCAACTAATGAAAAACTGTTTTTT. It is translated as CASSSSGATNEKLFF.

The CDR3 spells CASSQERSAGANVLTF. CDR3 in DNA: TGTGCCAGCAGCCAAGAACGGTCGGCTGGGGCCAACGTCCTGACTTTC. This chain uses TRBV4-2 with TRBJ2-6; D is unresolved. The CDR3 consists of 16 residues. Trimming took 0 bases from V and 2 from J, leaving 8 bases between them. Germline V lookup: CDR1 LGHNA, CDR2 YNFKEQ.

The V call is TRBV19, the J call TRBJ2-2; D gene ambiguous. V was trimmed by 8 bases and J by 7 bases, leaving 8 bases between them. The CDR3 has 11 amino acids. Germline CDR1 reads LNHDA; CDR2 reads SQIVND (reference sequence). This chain's CDR3 is CASLSNGELFF. CDR3 sequence (DNA): TGTGCCAGTCTTTCTAACGGGGAGCTGTTTTTT.

The chain combines TRBV7-8 with TRBJ1-5; D uncertain. This CDR3 is 15 amino acids long. Germline loops: CDR1 SGHVS, CDR2 FQNEAQ. Trimming left V 5 bases short and J 6 bases short, with 17 bases between. CDR3 nucleotides: TGTGCCAGCAGCCGAGGACGAGATAGCGGTCAGCCCCAGCATTTT. This translates into CASSRGRDSGQPQHF.

The rearrangement links TRBV5-1 to TRBJ2-5; 12 nucleotides match TRBD2. J gave up 5 bases and V 3 bases, and 5 bases lay outside the gene matches. The germline V gene encodes CDR1 SGHRS and CDR2 YFSETQ. The CDR3 runs 15 residues. The CDR3 region has the DNA TGCGCCAGCAGCTACTCGACTAGCGGGAGTGAGACCCAGTACTTC. Translation: CASSYSTSGSETQYF. Full variable domain (remainder filled in from reference TRBV5-1 and TRBJ2-5): KAGVTQTPRYLIKTRGQQVTLSCSPISGHRSVSWYQQTPGQGLQFLFEYFSETQRNKGNFPGRFSGRQFSNSRSEMNVSTLELGDSALYLCASSYSTSGSETQYFGPGTRLLVL.